The 5 T cell receptor beta chains reported below all come from one sample, sequenced in a study of CD8 T cells in Susac syndrome. The RNA, roughly 0.5 to 1 ug, was put through reverse transcription using random hexamers. One entry per CDR3 protein, called by TCRdb with MiXCR from the immunoSEQ multiplex PCR reads. The sample has approximately 160,000 distinct CDR3 sequences; roughly 95% are singletons. Input material: CD4+ T cells from PBMCs. The origin of the receptors is a human donor with Susac syndrome.

The chain uses TRBV28 and TRBJ2-5; the D gene could be TRBD1 or TRBD2 (6 bases each). Germline CDR1 and CDR2: MDHEN and SYDVKM. This CDR3 is built from 16 residues. Trimming left V 2 bases short and J 5 bases short, with 18 bases between. The CDR3 sequence is CASSLQPGAIEETQYF. The DNA for the CDR3 is TGTGCCAGCAGTTTACAGCCGGGGGCGATTGAGGAGACCCAGTACTTC. Drawing the rest from reference TRBV28 and TRBJ2-5, the complete variable domain is DVKVTQSSRYLVKRTGEKVFLECVQDMDHENMFWYRQDPGLGLRLIYFSYDVKMKEKGDIPEGYSVSREKKERFSLILESASTNQTSMYLCASSLQPGAIEETQYFGPGTRLLVL.

The gene calls are TRBV5-1 and TRBJ2-1, with 8 bases identical to TRBD2. This CDR3 has 17 amino acids. Germline CDR1 is SGHRS and CDR2 is YFSETQ. V lost 4 bases and J lost 0; bases outside the gene matches: 9. The CDR3 loop is CASSDSSSGLSYNEQFF. In DNA, the CDR3 is TGCGCCAGCAGCGACAGCTCTAGCGGGCTCTCCTACAATGAGCAGTTCTTC.

The chain joins TRBV12-5 to TRBJ2-5; the D call may be TRBD1 or TRBD2 (5 bases each). V dropped 4 bases and J dropped 2 bases, with 11 bases sitting between them. The CDR3 sequence is 14 residues long. Germline V gene sequence: CDR1 LGHNT, CDR2 FRNRAP. The CDR3 reads CASGSGAGQETQYF. As DNA, the CDR3 is TGTGCTAGTGGTTCCGGGGCAGGACAAGAGACCCAGTACTTC.

This clonotype was seen just once. This chain joins TRBV7-2 and TRBJ2-3; 9 bases line up with TRBD2. V lost 1 base to trimming and J lost 2 bases; unmatched junction nucleotides: 7. The CDR3 covers 17 residues. Looked up from germline, CDR1 is SGHTA and CDR2 is FQGNSA. The CDR3 reads CASSLGGGGRATDTQYF. CDR3 in DNA: TGTGCCAGCAGCTTAGGAGGGGGCGGGAGGGCCACAGATACGCAGTATTTT. Using reference TRBV7-2 and TRBJ2-3 for the parts outside the CDR3, the full variable domain is GAGVSQSPSNKVTEKGKDVELRCDPISGHTALYWYRQSLGQGLEFLIYFQGNSAPDKSGLPSDRFSAERTGGSVSTLTIQRTQQEDSAVYLCASSLGGGGRATDTQYFGPGTRLTVL.

This clonotype was seen a single time. The chain combines TRBV29-1 with TRBJ2-3; D gene unclear. This CDR3 region has 14 residues. V dropped 1 base and J dropped 1 base, with 9 bases sitting between them. The V gene's germline CDR1 is SQVTM and CDR2 ANQGSEA. The CDR3 region has the DNA TGCAGCGTTGAAGGGGTATTTGGCACAGATACGCAGTATTTT. The encoded protein is CSVEGVFGTDTQYF.